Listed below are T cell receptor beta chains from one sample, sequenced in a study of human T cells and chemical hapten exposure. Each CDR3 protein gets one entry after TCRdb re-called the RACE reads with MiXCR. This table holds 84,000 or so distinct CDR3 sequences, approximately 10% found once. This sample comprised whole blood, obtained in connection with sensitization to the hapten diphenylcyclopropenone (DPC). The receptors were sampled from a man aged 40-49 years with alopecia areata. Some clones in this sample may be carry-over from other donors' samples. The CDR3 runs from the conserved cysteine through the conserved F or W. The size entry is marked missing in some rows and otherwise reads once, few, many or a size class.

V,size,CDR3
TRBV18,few,CASSPSDSYQPQHF
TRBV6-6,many,CASSHGIRALGYSNQPQHF
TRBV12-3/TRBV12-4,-,CASSFSAGGGRDTQYF
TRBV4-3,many,CASSQKGSEAFF
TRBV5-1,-,CASRPDRGNYGYTF
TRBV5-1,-,CASSIAGPTQFF
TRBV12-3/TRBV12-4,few,CASSFFGDEQFF
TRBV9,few,CASSLRGQAGGDTQYF
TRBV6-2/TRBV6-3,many,CASSTLGNEQFF
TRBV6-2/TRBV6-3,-,CASSYSAQGEIEAFF
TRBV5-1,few,CASSSTGPNTEAFF
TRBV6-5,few,CASTSTDRSEETQYF
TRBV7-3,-,CASSPDSLGTDTQYF
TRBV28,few,CASSGVGELFF
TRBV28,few,CASSPGQSQETQYF
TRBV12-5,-,CASGPAREGLPFYNEQFF
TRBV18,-,CASSPTGGTGANVLTF
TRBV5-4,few,CASSRPVAGLTDTQYF
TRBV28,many,CASTPGRSYNSPLHF
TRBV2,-,CASRIDSGNTGELFF
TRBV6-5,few,CASRTQGQEQYF
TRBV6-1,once,CASSEAANTEAFF
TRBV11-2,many,CASSWEVTEAFF
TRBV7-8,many,CASSLGGRESPLHF
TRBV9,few,CASSPGLGGETQYF
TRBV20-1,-,CSASGREIDTQYF
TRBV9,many,CASSTRTDNYGYTF
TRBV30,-,CACGLAGFYNEQFF
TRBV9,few,CASSVTPVSDTQYF
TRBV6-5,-,CASRTPGLAQYF
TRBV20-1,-,CSAKSPNTGELFF
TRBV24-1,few,CATSDKTSGRGSGANVLTF
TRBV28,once,CASRGGPNQPQHF
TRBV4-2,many,CASSQDQTTGPWDEQFF
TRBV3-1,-,CASSQVPGNTGELFF
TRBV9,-,CASSATGSYNQPQHF
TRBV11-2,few,CASSEQGWGSSPLHF